Listed below are T cell receptor beta chains from one sample, sequenced in a study of control samples from healthy donors and cancer patients. TCRdb's copy holds only in-frame clones and misses some; the assay was immunoSEQ multiplex PCR. The sample includes about 220,000 clones, around 94% of them seen just once. Sequencing used blood. The source of these receptors is a man in his fifties or sixties in good health. Both conserved end residues are part of each CDR3. Fields, in order: D gene, V gene, J gene, CDR3 DNA, CDR3 protein. The D gene is left open where the match is weak.

TRBD1	TRBV24-1	TRBJ1-2	TGTGCCACCAGTGATCCCCCCCGGACAGGGAACTATGGCTACACCTTC	CATSDPPRTGNYGYTF
TRBD1	TRBV25-1	TRBJ1-1	TGTGCCAGCAGAGAATCCCCCGGGACAGGGGGCCAGAACACTGAAGCTTTCTTT	CASRESPGTGGQNTEAFF
.	TRBV3-1/TRBV3-2	TRBJ1-6	TGTGCCAGCAATCTACAGGATTCACCCCTCCACTTT	CASNLQDSPLHF
TRBD1	TRBV7-2	TRBJ1-1	TGTGCCAGCAACAACCGGGACAGGGGACTGAACACTGAAGCTTTCTTT	CASNNRDRGLNTEAFF
.	TRBV27	TRBJ1-2	TGTGCCAGCAGTTTACAGGCCTCACCCCATGGGAGCTATGGCTACACCTTC	CASSLQASPHGSYGYTF
.	TRBV10-1	TRBJ2-3	TGCGCCAGCAGTGAGGGGCTAGCGCCCAGCACAGATACGCAGTATTTT	CASSEGLAPSTDTQYF
.	TRBV5-1	TRBJ2-1	TGCGCCAGCAGCTTGGGCCTGGCGGGGCTCCTTGGCTCCTACAATGAGCAGTTCTTC	CASSLGLAGLLGSYNEQFF
.	TRBV10-1	TRBJ2-6	TGCGCCACCAGCAGCTCTGGGGCCAACGTCCTGACTTTC	CATSSSGANVLTF
.	TRBV4-3	TRBJ2-1	TGCGCCAGCAGCCCAGACAAGGACTATGAGCAGTTCTTC	CASSPDKDYEQFF
.	TRBV5-8	TRBJ2-1	TGTGCCAGCAGCTTGGAATTCGCAGGTAGCTCCTACAATGAGCAGTTCTTC	CASSLEFAGSSYNEQFF
.	TRBV28	TRBJ2-1	TGTGCCAGCAGCGGACAGGGCGGGGGTTCGGGCTCCTACAATGAGCAGTTCTTC	CASSGQGGGSGSYNEQFF
.	TRBV6-2/TRBV6-3	TRBJ1-2	TGTGCCAGCAGTTTAAGGACAGTCTATGGCTACACCTTC	CASSLRTVYGYTF
TRBD2	TRBV10-1	TRBJ2-1	TGCGCCAGCACGACGGGGGGGGCCTCGGATGAGCAGTTCTTC	CASTTGGASDEQFF